This T cell receptor beta chain was recorded in a study of identical twins. Study results and limitations: Out-of-frame TCR alpha sharing in monozygotic twins exceeded recombination model predictions. Out-of-frame alpha sequences common to twins exhibited a surplus of low generation probability. Fewer insertions characterized abundant cord blood beta clonotypes, whereas memory repertoires showed none.

Unique molecular identifiers were present on the cDNA, which also gained a universal primer site by template switching. TCRdb itself ran the 5' RACE reads through MiXCR, one entry per CDR3 protein. This table holds about 250,000 distinct CDR3 sequences, 6% to 8% found once. Points on this clonotype: Antigen unknown.

These sequences were also reported in another study, on yellow fever vaccine responses in identical twins.

Sequencing was performed on CD8+ T cells sorted from blood. The receptor comes from a woman in her late teens or twenties in good health.

The CDR3 sequence is CASRTQGSHPYEQYF. CDR3 bases: TGTGCCAGCAGAACACAGGGTTCCCACCCCTACGAGCAGTACTTC. The chain carries TRBV6-1 and TRBJ2-7, with D possibly being TRBD1 (6 bases). The CDR3 runs to 15 residues. From germline, CDR1 is MNHNS and CDR2 SASEGT. The V end lost 6 bases, the J end lost 2 bases, and 17 bases lay between the germline ends.